What follows describes a single TCR beta chain. Germline and junction disagree at one end, which may indicate a read error. The CDR3 runs 13 residues. The germline V gene has CDR1 KGHSH and CDR2 LQKENI. Methods used by the authors: Reference gene primer amplification gave nucleated cell count estimates. Sequencing used immunoSEQ multiplex PCR; TCRdb keeps in-frame clones, though not all of them. V and J calls and clone size are copied from that table; D and trimming were computed from the DNA. This sample has 180,000 or so clones; around 87% occur once, and the top ten carry around 3.5%. This entry belongs to a study of blood T cell repertoires in COVID-19.

The receptor was derived from a man between 18 and 29 years old with active or convalescent COVID-19. The chain is built from TRBV18 and TRBJ1-3; D not certain. The specimen sequenced was peripheral blood. The CDR3 sequence: CASSPEAGYTIYF. CDR3 in DNA: TGTGCCAGCTCACCAGAGGCTGGATACACCATATATTTT.